The sequence of this TCR beta chain was determined in a study of siplizumab effects on memory and regulatory T cells. The study's findings and limits: Neither a naive nor a memory phenotype was assignable to roughly 75-97% of proliferating CD4+ or CD8+ clones. The apparent diversity of naive T cells exceeded that of memory cells, and naive T cells seemed to make a major contribution to the alloresponse. Suppressive capability of dividing Tregs from siplizumab cultures went unverified.

The repertoire was sequenced with immunoSEQ multiplex PCR; TCRdb's copy has only in-frame clones and lacks some. This table has about 82,000 clones, about 87% appearing once. The V and J ends lost 2 bases and 9 bases respectively, with 17 bases between them. The CDR3 covers 16 residues. Germline V gives CDR1 SNHLY, CDR2 FYNNEI. As regards this clone: Its cognate antigen is unknown.

This receptor was obtained from a human donor in good health. The sample comprised Tregs sorted from blood. The V gene is TRBV2, the J gene TRBJ1-6; TRBD1 is a possible D gene (5 bases). This CDR3 is CASSEQGSPGGSPLHF. In nucleotides, the CDR3 is TGTGCCAGCAGTGAACAGGGATCACCTGGGGGTTCACCCCTCCACTTT.